This passage covers 32 T cell receptor beta chains from one sample sequenced in a study of blood T cell repertoires in COVID-19. Profiled with immunoSEQ multiplex PCR; TCRdb holds only in-frame clones, not every one. The sample has 75,000 to 100,000 clones, 75% to 90% seen once. The sample taken for sequencing was peripheral blood. These receptors were taken from a woman of 80 years or more with acute or convalescent COVID-19.

In regard to this clone: The sample contains more than one DNA sequence encoding this CDR3. The chain links TRBV18 to TRBJ2-7; no reliable D call. This CDR3 comprises 13 residues. The germline CDR1 and CDR2 sequences are KGHSH and LQKENI. V lost 3 bases, J lost 1 base, and 7 bases lay in between. CDR3 sequence reads: CASSPTESYEQYF. As DNA, the CDR3 is TGTGCCAGCTCACCGACGGAGTCCTACGAGCAGTACTTC.

This clone was detected a few times. The V call is TRBV19, the J call TRBJ1-5, with TRBD1 matching 8 bases. The CDR3 loop spans 16 amino acids. Germline-derived CDR1 and CDR2 are LNHDA and SQIVND (reference sequence). Trimming at V came to 5 bases and at J to 4 bases, leaving 10 bases not matched to a gene. CDR3 sequence reads: CASSSVSRTGNQPQHF. CDR3 nucleotides: TGTGCCAGTAGTTCGGTTTCCAGGACAGGGAATCAGCCCCAGCATTTT.

The chain uses TRBV9 and TRBJ1-4; 7 bases agree with TRBD1. The CDR3 spans 15 residues. V dropped 3 bases and J dropped 6; count of bases not matched to a gene: 8. The germline CDR1 and CDR2 sequences are SGDLS and YYNGEE. The DNA of the CDR3 is TGTGCCAGCAGCGGAAAGACAGGGAGTCATGAAAAACTGTTTTTT. It yields the protein CASSGKTGSHEKLFF.

The genes are TRBV10-1 and TRBJ2-2; possible D gene TRBD1, 5 bases. The CDR3 sequence is 17 residues long. V lost 3 bases and J lost 0, with 14 bases in between. Germline V gene sequence: CDR1 WNHNN, CDR2 SYGVQD (reference sequence). CDR3 amino acids: CASSEFTTVANTGELFF. As DNA, the CDR3 is TGCGCCAGCAGTGAATTTACGACAGTCGCGAACACCGGGGAGCTGTTTTTT.

This chain links TRBV20-1 with TRBJ2-3; 8 bases align to TRBD1. Per the germline V gene, CDR1 is DFQATT and CDR2 is SNEGSKA (reference sequence). V lost 3 bases to trimming and J lost 4 bases; unmatched junction nucleotides: 12. The CDR3 consists of 16 residues. As DNA, the CDR3 is TGCAGTGCTAGTAACCCGGGACAGGCCTCCCCAGATACGCAGTATTTT. It specifies CSASNPGQASPDTQYF.

This clone was recorded a few times. V usage is TRBV19 and J usage is TRBJ2-7; 11 bases match TRBD1. Germline CDR1 LNHDA, CDR2 SQIVND (reference sequence). V trimming: 1 base; J trimming: 5 bases; junction bases outside the gene matches: 7. This CDR3 spans 16 amino acids. The CDR3 sequence is CASSIVGGQGAHEQYF. The CDR3 DNA follows: TGTGCCAGTAGTATAGTAGGAGGACAGGGGGCCCACGAGCAGTACTTC.

CDR3 nucleotides: TGTGCCAGCAGCCAAGGACCTTGGGGCCTTTCGAACACCGGGGAGCTGTTTTTT. Encoded protein: CASSQGPWGLSNTGELFF. This chain links TRBV4-2 with TRBJ2-2, with D perhaps TRBD1 (5 bases). CDR3 length: 18 amino acids. Germline CDR1 and CDR2: LGHNA and YNFKEQ. The V and J ends lost 1 base and 0 bases respectively, with 15 bases between them.

V gene TRBV19 combines with J gene TRBJ2-7, with 9 bases that match TRBD1. The V gene's germline CDR1 is LNHDA and CDR2 SQIVND (reference sequence). The trim removed 1 base at V and 2 bases at J, leaving 3 bases unmatched. CDR3 length: 15 residues. CDR3 nucleotides: TGTGCCAGTAGTATAGGAGGGACAGGGCCCTACGAGCAGTACTTC. It is translated as CASSIGGTGPYEQYF.

Only one count was recorded for this clone. The rearrangement links TRBV10-3 to TRBJ2-7, with TRBD2 as a possible D gene (5 bases). The germline gives CDR1 ENHRY, CDR2 SYGVKD. V was cut by 3 bases and J by 7 bases, with 19 bases left in between. The CDR3 consists of 15 residues. CDR3 nucleotides: TGTGCCATCAGTGACCCGGGAAACCCCTCGGGAGAGCAGTACTTC. Its protein is CAISDPGNPSGEQYF.

This rearrangement joins TRBV7-2 to TRBJ1-5, with 7 bases matching TRBD1. The CDR3 consists of 13 residues. The ends lost 2 bases at V and 13 bases at J; junction bases unmatched: 8. Germline-derived CDR1 and CDR2 are SGHTA and FQGNSA. The chain's CDR3 is CASSLTDRETQHF. In DNA, the CDR3 is TGTGCCAGCAGCTTAACCGACAGGGAAACTCAGCATTTT.

This clone occurred once. This chain links TRBV5-1 with TRBJ1-2; 7 bases fit TRBD1. The junction had 5 bases not matched to a gene; V was cut back by 0 bases and J by 0 bases. The CDR3 sequence is 16 residues long. Germline V lookup: CDR1 SGHRS, CDR2 YFSETQ. The CDR3: CASSLAPGQSNYGYTF. The CDR3 coding sequence is TGCGCCAGCAGCTTGGCACCGGGACAGTCTAACTATGGCTACACCTTC.

This chain joins TRBV6-5 and TRBJ1-1; D is undetermined. The CDR3 covers 14 residues. Trimming cost V 0 bases and J 2 bases, with 7 bases left between them. Germline V gene data show CDR1 as MNHEY and CDR2 as SVGAGI. CDR3 nucleotides: TGTGCCAGCAGTTACTCTCGGAGTAACACTGAAGCTTTCTTT. Amino acids: CASSYSRSNTEAFF.

V gene TRBV5-8 combines with J gene TRBJ1-6; D ambiguous. CDR1 is SGHTS, CDR2 YDEGEE, per germline. The CDR3 is 13 residues long. V was cut by 4 bases and J by 7 bases, with 9 bases left in between. This CDR3 is CASSLETNSPLHF. In DNA, the CDR3 is TGTGCCAGCAGCCTGGAGACAAATTCACCCCTCCACTTT.

The chain joins TRBV19 to TRBJ1-5; 8 positions match TRBD1. Germline CDR1 LNHDA, CDR2 SQIVND (reference sequence). The CDR3 length is 15 residues. V was clipped by 6 bases and J by 0 bases; unmatched bases: 4. CDR3 loop: CASSWTGSSNQPQHF. The DNA of the CDR3 is TGTGCCAGTAGCTGGACAGGGAGTAGCAATCAGCCCCAGCATTTT.

This clone showed up just a few times. The chain joins TRBV12-5 to TRBJ1-1, with 12 bases identical to TRBD1. This CDR3 has 20 amino acids. From germline, CDR1 is LGHNT and CDR2 FRNRAP. With 2 bases clipped from V and 0 bases from J, the junction kept 13 bases outside the gene matches. CDR3 loop: CASGLSPGQGARLVNTEAFF. Here the CDR3 DNA reads TGTGCTAGTGGTTTGTCACCGGGACAGGGGGCCAGATTGGTGAACACTGAAGCTTTCTTT.

A remark on this clone: The germline gene is not matched at one end of the junction; a read error may be the cause. V is TRBV7-7 and J is TRBJ2-3; the D gene is possibly TRBD2 (5 bases). The germline V gene encodes CDR1 SSHAT and CDR2 FNYEAQ (reference sequence). This CDR3 is built from 14 residues. Here the CDR3 reads CASSLGSGTDTQYF. The CDR3 DNA is TGTGCTAGCAGCTTAGGGAGCGGAACAGATACGCAGTATTTT.

The chain couples TRBV4-2 to TRBJ2-2; weak D call: TRBD2 (5 bases). Germline CDR1 is LGHNA and CDR2 is YNFKEQ. CDR3 length equals 14 residues. The V and J ends lost 5 bases and 3 bases respectively, with 10 bases between them. The CDR3 bases are TGTGCCAGCAGCTCCGAGAGGGACACCGGGGAGCTGTTTTTT. It encodes CASSSERDTGELFF.

The V and J genes are TRBV18 and TRBJ1-1; D is undetermined. Between the trimmed V and J ends, which lost 1 base and 4 bases, there was a span of 16 bases. CDR1 and CDR2 from the germline V gene are KGHSH and LQKENI. The CDR3 extends over 16 amino acids. The CDR3 protein is CASSPHSDGATTEAFF. Written as DNA, the CDR3 is TGTGCCAGCTCACCACACAGTGATGGTGCAACCACTGAAGCTTTCTTT.

The chain uses TRBV3-1 (or the pseudogene TRBV3-2) and TRBJ1-1; 7 nucleotides agree with TRBD1. Germline CDR1 LGHDT, CDR2 YNNKEL (reference sequence). Germline trimming cut 5 bases from V and 8 bases from J; bases unmatched to any gene: 5. This CDR3 is built from 12 residues. The CDR3 region has the DNA TGTGCCAGCAGCAATCGACAGGGAGAAGCTTTCTTT. This codes for CASSNRQGEAFF.

This rearrangement joins TRBV12-3 or TRBV12-4 to TRBJ1-2, with D perhaps TRBD1 (6 bases). This CDR3 contains 13 residues. Trimming took off 6 bases at V and 8 bases at J, with 16 bases between the two ends. CDR3 residues: CASSEAGVGGYTF. Here the CDR3 DNA reads TGTGCCAGCAGCGAAGCAGGGGTGGGCGGCTACACCTTC.

The J gene is TRBJ1-5, the V gene TRBV4-1, with TRBD1 matching over 9 bases. This CDR3 is 19 amino acids long. After removal of 0 bases from V and 0 bases from J, the junction contained 9 bases not matched to a gene. CDR1 and CDR2 (germline): MGHRA, YSYEKL. As DNA, the CDR3 is TGCGCCAGCAGCCAAGATGGGACAGGGTGGGTTCGTAGCAATCAGCCCCAGCATTTT. Translation: CASSQDGTGWVRSNQPQHF.

Written as DNA, the CDR3 is TGTGCCAGCAGCTCGCCGGGACAGGGATACAATCAGCCCCAGCATTTT. This translates into CASSSPGQGYNQPQHF. The V and J genes are TRBV7-9 and TRBJ1-5; the match to TRBD1 covers 9 bases. The CDR3 covers 16 residues. V lost 4 bases and J lost 3; bases outside the gene matches: 7. The germline gives CDR1 SEHNR, CDR2 FQNEAQ (reference sequence).

The chain recombines TRBV9 with TRBJ1-6; D possibly corresponds to TRBD1 (5 bases). V was clipped by 0 bases and J by 10 bases, with 14 bases between them. This CDR3 region has 15 residues. CDR1 SGDLS and CDR2 YYNGEE come from the germline V gene. The CDR3 protein is CASSVDVRAGSPLHF. CDR3 nucleotide sequence: TGTGCCAGCAGCGTAGACGTCAGGGCTGGGTCACCCCTCCACTTT.

The gene calls are TRBV6-4 and TRBJ2-1, with 10 bases matching TRBD1. With V trimmed by 5 bases and J by 9 bases, 4 bases remained unmatched. Germline V gene sequence: CDR1 MRHNA, CDR2 SNTAGT. The CDR3 sequence is 13 residues long. The CDR3 bases are TGTGCCAGCAGTCTGGACAGGGGGGGTGAGCAGTTCTTC. Its protein product is CASSLDRGGEQFF.

This chain uses TRBV9 with TRBJ2-1; 7 bases match TRBD2. Germline assignment: CDR1 SGDLS and CDR2 YYNGEE. This CDR3 comprises 15 residues. Trimming at V came to 4 bases and at J to 1 base, leaving 5 bases not matched to a gene. The CDR3 loop is CASSPDGGSYNEQFF. The DNA for the CDR3 is TGTGCCAGCAGCCCAGACGGGGGGTCCTACAATGAGCAGTTCTTC.

The chain employs TRBV3-1 (or the pseudogene TRBV3-2) and TRBJ2-2; 12 bases agree with TRBD2. The CDR3 spans 16 residues. With V trimmed by 4 bases and J by 4 bases, 4 bases remained unmatched. The germline CDR1 and CDR2 sequences are LGHDT and YNNKEL (reference sequence). CDR3 loop: CASSLRTSGVTGELFF. DNA for the CDR3: TGTGCCAGCAGCCTCCGGACTAGCGGGGTCACCGGGGAGCTGTTTTTT.

Regarding this clone: One end of the junction fails to match germline, which may point to a read error. This chain connects TRBV3-1 (or the pseudogene TRBV3-2) to TRBJ1-3; D ambiguous. Germline V CDR1 and CDR2: LGHDT, YNNKEL (reference sequence). The CDR3 runs 13 residues. The CDR3 sequence: CASGQEGGNTIYF. CDR3 coding DNA: TGTGCCAGCGGCCAGGAGGGTGGAAACACCATATATTTT.

This clone turned up a few times. The chain has TRBV29-1 and TRBJ1-1; 10 bases line up with TRBD1. The CDR3 spans 13 residues. Unmatched junction bases numbered 3, after V lost 8 bases and J lost 0 bases. The germline gives CDR1 SQVTM, CDR2 ANQGSEA. CDR3 coding DNA: TGCAGCACGGGACAGGGGATGAACACTGAAGCTTTCTTT. Translated: CSTGQGMNTEAFF. The variable domain in full, with the rest retrieved from reference TRBV29-1 and TRBJ1-1, is SAVISQKPSRDICQRGTSLTIQCQVDSQVTMMFWYRQQPGQSLTLIATANQGSEATYESGFVIDKFPISRPNLTFSTLTVSNMSPEDSSIYLCSTGQGMNTEAFFGQGTRLTVV.

CDR3 in amino acids: CASRIGQGSTEAFF. DNA for the CDR3: TGTGCCAGCAGAATCGGACAGGGCAGCACTGAAGCTTTCTTT. The chain has TRBV6-6 and TRBJ1-1; 8 nucleotides agree with TRBD1. Germline lookup yields CDR1 MNHNY and CDR2 SVGAGI (reference sequence). This CDR3 is 14 amino acids long. Trimming cost V 6 bases and J 4 bases; bases outside gene matches: 7.

The chain combines TRBV28 with TRBJ2-1; 7 nucleotides match TRBD1. Germline V gene lookup returns CDR1 MDHEN and CDR2 SYDVKM. With V trimmed by 2 bases and J by 10 bases, 2 bases remained unmatched. The CDR3 is 12 amino acids. CDR3 loop: CASSLGRGEQFF. CDR3 bases: TGTGCCAGCAGTTTAGGCAGGGGGGAGCAGTTCTTC.

The chain combines TRBV12-5 with TRBJ2-1, with 13 bases that match TRBD2. The CDR3 is 16 amino acids. V shed 1 base, J shed 14 bases, and the junction held 11 bases outside the gene matches. Germline V lookup: CDR1 LGHNT, CDR2 FRNRAP. The CDR3 is CASGLGLAGGLDQEFF. CDR3 nucleotides: TGTGCTAGTGGTTTGGGACTAGCGGGGGGCCTGGATCAGGAGTTCTTC.

The gene calls are TRBV2 and TRBJ1-6; possibly TRBD1 for D (6 bases). Germline CDR1 is SNHLY and CDR2 is FYNNEI. CDR3 size: 16 residues. The germline V and J ends were trimmed by 6 bases and 0 bases, with 12 bases remaining between them. The DNA of the CDR3 is TGTGCCAGCAGGGACAGAACGGGCTCCTATAATTCACCCCTCCACTTT. This codes for CASRDRTGSYNSPLHF.